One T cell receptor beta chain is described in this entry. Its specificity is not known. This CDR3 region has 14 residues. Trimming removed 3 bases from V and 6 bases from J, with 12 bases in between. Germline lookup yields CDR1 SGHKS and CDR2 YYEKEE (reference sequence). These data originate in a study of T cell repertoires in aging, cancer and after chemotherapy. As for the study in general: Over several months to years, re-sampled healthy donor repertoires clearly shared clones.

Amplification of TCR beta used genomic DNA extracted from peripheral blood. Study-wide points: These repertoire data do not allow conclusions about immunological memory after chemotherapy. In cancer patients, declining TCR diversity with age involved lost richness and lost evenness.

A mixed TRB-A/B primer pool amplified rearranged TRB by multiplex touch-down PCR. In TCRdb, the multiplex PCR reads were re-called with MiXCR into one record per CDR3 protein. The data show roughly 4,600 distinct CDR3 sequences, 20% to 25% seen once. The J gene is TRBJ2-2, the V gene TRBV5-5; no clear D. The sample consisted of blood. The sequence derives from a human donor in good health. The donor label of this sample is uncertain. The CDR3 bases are TGTGCCAGCAGCTACGGGCGTCCGGCCGGGGAGCTGTTTTTT. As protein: CASSYGRPAGELFF.